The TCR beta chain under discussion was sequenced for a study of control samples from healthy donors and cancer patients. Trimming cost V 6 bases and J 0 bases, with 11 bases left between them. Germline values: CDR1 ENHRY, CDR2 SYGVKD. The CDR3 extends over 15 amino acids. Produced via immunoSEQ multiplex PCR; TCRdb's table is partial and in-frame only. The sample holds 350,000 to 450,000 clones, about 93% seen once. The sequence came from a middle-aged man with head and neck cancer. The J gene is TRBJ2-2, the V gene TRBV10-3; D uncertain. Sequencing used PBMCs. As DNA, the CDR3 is TGTGCCATCAGCCCCGGGCAGGCGAACACCGGGGAGCTGTTTTTT. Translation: CAISPGQANTGELFF.